The 25 T cell receptor beta chains reported below all come from one sample, sequenced in a study of early T cells in non-severe SARS-CoV-2 infection (dated by TCRdb to the early 2020s). Library preparation was by 5' RACE. Sequencing was carried out with a NextSeq 500. Through fastp at Q25 and MiXCR, TCRdb rebuilt clones from the public reads, retaining in-frame beta chains. CDR3 protein sequences are deduplicated, and each keeps its most common genes and DNA. The sample contains 100,000 to 120,000 distinct CDR3 sequences, around 12% of them found a single time. The biggest ten clones account for around 3.7% of the sample. The sequences come from whole blood, collected at baseline. The source is an adult who was a healthcare worker with PCR-confirmed SARS-CoV-2 infection or an uninfected control (not recorded which).

The J gene is TRBJ2-1, the V gene TRBV27, with 9 bases fitting TRBD2. The CDR3 runs 16 residues. Trimming cost V 5 bases and J 2 bases; bases outside gene matches: 7. Germline loops: CDR1 MNHEY, CDR2 SMNVEV (reference sequence). This CDR3 is CASSPIAGVTYNEQFF. For the CDR3, the DNA is TGTGCCAGCAGTCCCATAGCGGGAGTTACCTACAATGAGCAGTTCTTC.

This clonotype was seen repeatedly, ten times or more. The J gene is TRBJ1-6, the V gene TRBV27; 8 bases agree with TRBD1. The CDR3 consists of 15 residues. The junction had 4 bases not matched to a gene; V was cut back by 5 bases and J by 4 bases. Germline CDR1 MNHEY, CDR2 SMNVEV (reference sequence). The CDR3 reads CASSPGQAYNSPLHF. The DNA for the CDR3 is TGTGCCAGCAGTCCGGGACAGGCATATAATTCACCCCTCCACTTT.

Only a few counts were recorded for this clonotype. The V call is TRBV4-1, the J call TRBJ2-3; no clear D. Germline V lookup: CDR1 MGHRA, CDR2 YSYEKL. Trimming left V 1 base short and J 2 bases short, with 13 bases between. This CDR3 is built from 16 residues. CDR3 in DNA: TGCGCCAGCAGCCAAGCTATCACTATTTTCACAGATACGCAGTATTTT. Its translation: CASSQAITIFTDTQYF.

This clonotype was counted between two and nine times. The rearrangement uses TRBV30 and TRBJ2-7; weak D call: TRBD1 (5 bases). CDR1 is GTSNPN, CDR2 SVGIG, per germline (reference sequence). Trimming stripped 0 bases from V and 3 bases from J, with 21 bases between. The CDR3 contains 17 residues. CDR3 sequence reads: CAWSVLYRAREDYEQYF. CDR3 in DNA: TGTGCCTGGAGTGTACTCTATCGGGCCAGGGAAGACTACGAGCAGTACTTC. The variable domain in full, with the rest retrieved from reference TRBV30 and TRBJ2-7, is SQTIHQWPATLVQPVGSPLSLECTVEGTSNPNLYWYRQAAGRGLQLLFYSVGIGQISSEVPQNLSASRPQDRQFILSSKKLLLSDSGFYLCAWSVLYRAREDYEQYFGPGTRLTVT.

The chain links TRBV18 to TRBJ1-5; TRBD1 matches at 10 bases. The CDR3 is 15 amino acids. Trimming removed 0 bases from V and 5 bases from J; junction bases left unmatched: 1. The germline V gene encodes CDR1 KGHSH and CDR2 LQKENI. The CDR3 loop reads CASSPPGQGHQPQHF. The CDR3 DNA is TGTGCCAGCTCACCACCGGGACAGGGGCATCAGCCCCAGCATTTT.

This clonotype was recorded a few times. The genes are TRBV5-1 and TRBJ2-5, with a possible D match to TRBD2 (5 bases). This CDR3 is built from 14 residues. CDR1 is SGHRS and CDR2 is YFSETQ in the germline V gene. The ends were cut back, 6 bases at V and 1 base at J, with 13 bases in the middle. The CDR3 region is CASTRGQFQETQYF. DNA for the CDR3: TGCGCCAGCACCCGAGGGCAGTTCCAAGAGACCCAGTACTTC.

This rearrangement joins TRBV19 to TRBJ1-2; TRBD1 matches 7 bases. Germline lookup yields CDR1 LNHDA and CDR2 SQIVND (reference sequence). The CDR3 is 15 residues long. Losses at the gene ends were 9 bases for V and 7 bases for J; bases not matched to a gene: 17. The CDR3 DNA reads as TGTGCCAGCGTAAGCCTTTCGACAGGGATAAGTGGCTACACCTTC. It codes for CASVSLSTGISGYTF. The complete variable domain, with remaining parts taken from reference TRBV19 and TRBJ1-2, reads DGGITQSPKYLFRKEGQNVTLSCEQNLNHDAMYWYRQDPGQGLRLIYYSQIVNDFQKGDIAEGYSVSREKKESFPLTVTSAQKNPTAFYLCASVSLSTGISGYTFGSGTRLTVV.

This sequence joins TRBV5-4 and TRBJ1-2; D gene ambiguous. Trimming pared 4 bases from V and 0 bases from J, leaving 13 bases between. Germline CDR1 reads SGHNT; CDR2 reads YYREEE (reference sequence). The CDR3 sequence is 15 residues long. In nucleotides, the CDR3 is TGTGCCAGCAGCCCGAGCTTACCCCCTAACTATGGCTACACCTTC. Translating gives CASSPSLPPNYGYTF.

This chain links TRBV30 with TRBJ1-1; D unclear. The V gene lost 5 bases and the J gene lost 4 bases, with 11 bases spanning the gap. Germline V gene data show CDR1 as GTSNPN and CDR2 as SVGIG (reference sequence). This CDR3 is built from 12 residues. The CDR3 loop is CAWGRVGTEAFF. The CDR3 region has the DNA TGTGCCTGGGGCCGGGTCGGCACTGAAGCTTTCTTT.

This chain joins TRBV14 and TRBJ2-1; no reliable D call. The CDR3 contains 11 residues. V was cut by 6 bases and J by 9 bases, with 9 bases left in between. Germline V lookup: CDR1 SGHDN, CDR2 FVKESK. The CDR3 DNA is TGTGCCAGCAGACTATTCTCTGAGCAGTTCTTC. It encodes CASRLFSEQFF.

The table lists this clonotype with a few counts. The V call is TRBV7-2, the J call TRBJ1-2; D is ambiguous. Germline-derived CDR1 and CDR2 are SGHTA and FQGNSA. The CDR3 is made up of 15 amino acids. The V gene lost 5 bases and the J gene lost 5 bases, with 18 bases spanning the gap. The CDR3 nucleotides read TGTGCCAGCAGCCCAGGTTTGGCGGCAGGATATGGCTACACCTTC. Translated: CASSPGLAAGYGYTF.

This clonotype was recorded at least ten times. The rearrangement links TRBV7-3 to TRBJ2-1; D gene unclear. The V end was cut by 1 base, the J end by 0 bases, with 10 bases between. Per the germline V gene, CDR1 is SGHTA and CDR2 is FQGTGA. This CDR3 is built from 16 residues. The CDR3 sequence: CASSLITPSSYNEQFF. Written as DNA, the CDR3 is TGTGCCAGCAGCTTAATCACACCTAGCTCCTACAATGAGCAGTTCTTC.

This clonotype has ten or more counts. The chain joins TRBV20-1 to TRBJ2-3; TRBD2 is a possible D gene (5 bases). Trimming pared 5 bases from V and 3 bases from J, leaving 12 bases between. This CDR3 has 13 amino acids. CDR1 and CDR2 from the germline V gene are DFQATT and SNEGSKA (reference sequence). CDR3 in amino acids: CSASGLGTDTQYF. Written as DNA, the CDR3 is TGCAGTGCTTCGGGGTTAGGGACAGATACGCAGTATTTT.

The CDR3 is CASSPTPSLAGLYNEQFF. CDR3 nucleotide sequence: TGTGCCAGCAGTCCGACCCCCTCACTAGCGGGATTGTACAATGAGCAGTTCTTC. V usage is TRBV28 and J usage is TRBJ2-1, with 10 nucleotides matching TRBD2. J was trimmed by 4 bases and V by 5 bases; bases with no gene match: 14. Germline values: CDR1 MDHEN, CDR2 SYDVKM. The CDR3 loop spans 18 amino acids.

This clonotype was picked up a small number of times. The V and J genes are TRBV7-9 and TRBJ1-2; perhaps TRBD1 as D (5 bases). Germline CDR1 reads SEHNR; CDR2 reads FQNEAQ (reference sequence). The CDR3 consists of 13 residues. V lost 5 bases and J lost 4, with 11 bases in between. CDR3 region: CASSRDRLYGYTF. In DNA, the CDR3 is TGTGCCAGCAGCCGAGACAGACTCTATGGCTACACCTTC.

This clonotype showed up many times. The chain carries TRBV5-1 and TRBJ1-2; possibly TRBD1 for D (6 bases). CDR1 is SGHRS, CDR2 YFSETQ, per germline. The CDR3 totals 14 residues. The V gene lost 3 bases and the J gene lost 5 bases, with 14 bases spanning the gap. As DNA, the CDR3 is TGCGCCAGCAGCTCGTATCCGGGACATTATGGCTACACCTTC. Its protein is CASSSYPGHYGYTF.

This clonotype was picked up a small number of times. The gene calls are TRBV19 and TRBJ2-7; unclear D gene. Trimming took 5 bases from V and 4 from J, leaving 18 bases between them. Germline V CDR1 and CDR2: LNHDA, SQIVND (reference sequence). The CDR3 consists of 15 residues. The DNA of the CDR3 is TGTGCCAGTAGTCTCGCCGGGTCTAGGTGGTACGAGCAGTACTTC. This gives the protein CASSLAGSRWYEQYF.

This clonotype appeared many times. The chain links TRBV30 to TRBJ2-1; 13 bases align to TRBD2. Germline trimming cut 0 bases from V and 15 bases from J; bases unmatched to any gene: 5. Germline V CDR1 and CDR2: GTSNPN, SVGIG (reference sequence). This CDR3 region has 13 residues. The CDR3 sequence is CAWSVLAGGAGFF. As DNA, the CDR3 is TGTGCCTGGAGTGTACTAGCGGGAGGGGCCGGGTTCTTC.

This chain links TRBV6-1 with TRBJ2-7, with TRBD2 matching over 9 bases. The V segment lost 4 bases and the J segment 3 bases; nucleotides outside the gene matches: 10. This CDR3 has 16 amino acids. Germline assignment: CDR1 MNHNS and CDR2 SASEGT. DNA of the CDR3: TGTGCCAGCAGTGGGGCTAGCGGGATTGGTAGCTACGAGCAGTACTTC. Translating gives CASSGASGIGSYEQYF.

The rearrangement joins TRBV20-1 to TRBJ2-5; 7 bases fit TRBD1. In germline, CDR1 is DFQATT, CDR2 SNEGSKA (reference sequence). Trimming took 6 bases from V and 1 from J; bases not matched to a gene: 5. The CDR3 has 13 residues. CDR3 region: CSAYRDSQETQYF. The CDR3 DNA is TGCAGTGCGTATAGGGACAGCCAAGAGACCCAGTACTTC.

The chain couples TRBV12-3 or TRBV12-4 to TRBJ1-3; the match to TRBD1 covers 9 bases. The CDR3 length is 14 residues. V shed 6 bases, J shed 6 bases, and the junction held 6 bases outside the gene matches. DNA of the CDR3: TGTGCCAGCAGCCTCGACAGGGGGGCAAACACCATATATTTT. It codes for CASSLDRGANTIYF.

This clonotype turned up a few times. The gene calls are TRBV12-3 or TRBV12-4 and TRBJ2-3; D ambiguous. The CDR3 spans 12 residues. Deletions cut 4 bases from V and 4 bases from J, with 6 bases between. The CDR3 spells CASSWGPDTQYF. The CDR3 nucleotides read TGTGCCAGCAGTTGGGGTCCAGATACGCAGTATTTT.

J is TRBJ2-3 and V is TRBV4-1, with D uncertain. Germline lookup yields CDR1 MGHRA and CDR2 YSYEKL. V was trimmed by 1 base and J by 1 base, leaving 9 bases between them. The CDR3 is 15 residues long. For the CDR3, the DNA is TGCGCCAGCAGCCAAGGAAGGTTGGGCACAGATACGCAGTATTTT. It translates to CASSQGRLGTDTQYF.

This clonotype is medium-sized within its sample. The V gene is TRBV21-1, the J gene TRBJ1-2. TRBV21-1 is classified as a pseudogene. The CDR3 consists of 16 residues. This CDR3 is CASSSRGWPVGYGYTF. The DNA for the CDR3 is TGTGCCAGCAGCAGTCGCGGGTGGCCCGTGGGCTATGGCTACACCTTC.

The chain joins TRBV11-2 to TRBJ2-7; possible D gene TRBD2, 5 bases. Per germline, CDR1 SGHAT and CDR2 FQNNGV. The ends were cut back, 1 base at V and 1 base at J, with 11 bases in the middle. The CDR3 covers 15 residues. CDR3 loop: CASSLGEHTSYEQYF. The CDR3 nucleotides read TGTGCCAGCAGCTTAGGGGAGCACACTTCCTACGAGCAGTACTTC. Filled out from reference TRBV11-2 and TRBJ2-7, the complete variable domain reads EAGVAQSPRYKIIEKRQSVAFWCNPISGHATLYWYQQILGQGPKLLIQFQNNGVVDDSQLPKDRFSAERLKGVDSTLKIQPAKLEDSAVYLCASSLGEHTSYEQYFGPGTRLTVT.